This T cell receptor (beta chain) was captured by sequencing in a study of T cells after somatic rescue of genetic block. The germline gives CDR1 LNHNV, CDR2 YYDKDF (reference sequence). V was cut by 0 bases and J by 7 bases, with 10 bases left in between. The CDR3 covers 13 residues. Clones were read by immunoSEQ multiplex PCR, and TCRdb kept only the in-frame ones, dropping some. The sample yields approximately 70,000 clones, approximately 91% seen once. V is TRBV15 and J is TRBJ2-7; D is possibly TRBD1 (5 bases). The receptor comes from a man under 40. The sequenced sample consisted of peripheral blood mononuclear cells (PBMCs). The CDR3 reads CATSRDRAGEQYF. CDR3 nucleotides: TGTGCCACCAGCAGAGATCGGGCAGGGGAGCAGTACTTC.